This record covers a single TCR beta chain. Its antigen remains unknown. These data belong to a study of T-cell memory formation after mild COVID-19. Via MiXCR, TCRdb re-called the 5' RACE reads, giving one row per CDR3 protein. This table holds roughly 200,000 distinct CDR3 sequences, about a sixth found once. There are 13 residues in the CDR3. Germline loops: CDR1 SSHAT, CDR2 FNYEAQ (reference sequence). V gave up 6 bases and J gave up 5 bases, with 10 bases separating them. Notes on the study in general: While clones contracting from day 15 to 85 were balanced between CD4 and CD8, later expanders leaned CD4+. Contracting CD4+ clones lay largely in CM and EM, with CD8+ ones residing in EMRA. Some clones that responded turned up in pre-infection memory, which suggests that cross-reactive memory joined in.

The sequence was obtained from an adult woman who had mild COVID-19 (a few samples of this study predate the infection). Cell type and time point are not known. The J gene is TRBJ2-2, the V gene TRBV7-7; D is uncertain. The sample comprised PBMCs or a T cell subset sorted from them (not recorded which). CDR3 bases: TGTGCCAGCAGGCCCGGCCAGACCGGGGAGCTGTTTTTT. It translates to CASRPGQTGELFF.